These T cell receptor beta chains were read from a single sample in a study of blood T cell repertoires in COVID-19. Profiling relied on immunoSEQ multiplex PCR, and the TCRdb table lists in-frame clones only, not all of them. The sample consists of 350,000 to 500,000 clones, more than 70% of them appearing once. Sequences were obtained from PBMCs or T cells enriched from blood (not recorded which). Every receptor here comes from a woman aged 18-30 years who had been exposed to COVID-19. Both conserved end residues are part of each CDR3. The D gene is left open where the match is weak. Expanded clones get a size class; other rows say once, few or many, or leave the size out.

CDR3: CASSSPGLAGNEQYF
DNA: TGTGCCAGCAGCTCTCCGGGACTAGCGGGAAACGAGCAGTACTTC
J: TRBJ2-7
D: TRBD2
size: -
V: TRBV7-9

CDR3: CASSWDGSSGNTIYF
DNA: TGCGCCAGCAGCTGGGACGGGAGCTCTGGAAACACCATATATTTT
J: TRBJ1-3
D: -
size: -
V: TRBV5-1

CDR3: CASSARQATNEKLFF
DNA: TGTGCCAGCAGTGCCAGACAGGCAACTAATGAAAAACTGTTTTTT
J: TRBJ1-4
D: -
size: -
V: TRBV28

CDR3: CASSEVRSNSPLHF
DNA: TGTGCCAGCAGTGAAGTCAGAAGTAATTCACCCCTCCACTTT
J: TRBJ1-6
D: -
size: few
V: TRBV25-1

CDR3: CASSFGGGSNQPQHF
DNA: TGTGCCAGCAGCTTCGGTGGGGGCAGCAATCAGCCCCAGCATTTT
J: TRBJ1-5
D: -
size: -
V: TRBV7-2

CDR3: CASSLSLAASYNEQFF
DNA: TGTGCCAGCAGCTTATCCCTAGCGGCTTCCTACAATGAGCAGTTCTTC
J: TRBJ2-1
D: TRBD2
size: once
V: TRBV7-2

CDR3: CASSQDLYLQETQYF
DNA: TGTGCCAGCAGCCAAGATCTATACCTCCAAGAGACCCAGTACTTC
J: TRBJ2-5
D: -
size: -
V: TRBV3-1/TRBV3-2

CDR3: CAISDRDRDGYTF
DNA: TGTGCCATCAGTGACCGGGACAGGGACGGCTACACCTTC
J: TRBJ1-2
D: TRBD1
size: -
V: TRBV10-3

CDR3: CSVEGQFTDTQYF
DNA: TGCAGCGTTGAAGGACAGTTCACAGATACGCAGTATTTT
J: TRBJ2-3
D: -
size: -
V: TRBV29-1

CDR3: CAWSVLRGAGEKLFF
DNA: TGTGCCTGGAGTGTACTTCGGGGGGCGGGTGAAAAACTGTTTTTT
J: TRBJ1-4
D: -
size: -
V: TRBV30

CDR3: CAITRGAEYNEQFF
DNA: TGTGCCATCACTCGGGGGGCGGAGTACAATGAGCAGTTCTTC
J: TRBJ2-1
D: -
size: -
V: TRBV6-6

CDR3: CASSFRGYEKLFF
DNA: TGTGCCAGCAGCTTCAGGGGCTATGAAAAACTGTTTTTT
J: TRBJ1-4
D: -
size: -
V: TRBV5-6

CDR3: CASSSYVVDTQYF
DNA: TGTGCCAGCAGCTCATACGTAGTTGATACGCAGTATTTT
J: TRBJ2-3
D: -
size: once
V: TRBV7-9

CDR3: CSVVRDTQYF
DNA: TGCAGCGTTGTACGGGATACGCAGTATTTT
J: TRBJ2-3
D: -
size: few
V: TRBV29-1

CDR3: CASSSVRTGGLTGELFF
DNA: TGCGCCAGCAGCTCGGTCCGAACAGGGGGCCTCACCGGGGAGCTGTTTTTT
J: TRBJ2-2
D: TRBD1
size: -
V: TRBV5-1

CDR3: CASSYVTGDTEAFF
DNA: TGTGCCAGCAGTTACGTAACAGGGGATACTGAAGCTTTCTTT
J: TRBJ1-1
D: TRBD1
size: once
V: TRBV6-5

CDR3: CASSDPGYHGYTF
DNA: TGTGCCAGCAGTGACCCGGGATACCATGGCTACACCTTC
J: TRBJ1-2
D: -
size: -
V: TRBV6-4

CDR3: CASSQLDREQRF
DNA: TGCGCCAGCAGTCAACTCGACAGGGAACAAAGGTTC
J: TRBJ1-2
D: TRBD1
size: -
V: TRBV23-1

CDR3: CASSQGRGRNQPQHF
DNA: TGCGCCAGCAGCCAGGGCAGGGGGCGGAATCAGCCCCAGCATTTT
J: TRBJ1-5
D: TRBD1
size: -
V: TRBV4-3

CDR3: CSVYAGAGYEQYF
DNA: TGCAGCGTTTATGCGGGGGCAGGTTACGAGCAGTACTTC
J: TRBJ2-7
D: -
size: -
V: TRBV29-1

CDR3: CASSLETPRDGYTF
DNA: TGCGCCAGCAGCTTAGAGACCCCGCGGGATGGCTACACCTTC
J: TRBJ1-2
D: -
size: -
V: TRBV5-1

CDR3: CASSVDRSTDTQYF
DNA: TGTGCCAGCAGCGTAGATAGAAGCACAGATACGCAGTATTTT
J: TRBJ2-3
D: -
size: -
V: TRBV9

CDR3: CASSAWTGFGELFF
DNA: TGTGCCAGCAGCGCTTGGACAGGGTTCGGGGAGCTGTTTTTT
J: TRBJ2-2
D: TRBD1
size: -
V: TRBV7-2

CDR3: CASSHGGSAVTNEKLFF
DNA: TGTGCCAGCAGCCATGGAGGGTCGGCAGTAACTAATGAAAAACTGTTTTTT
J: TRBJ1-4
D: -
size: -
V: TRBV5-4

CDR3: CASSLALAGETQYF
DNA: TGTGCCAGCAGCTTGGCCCTAGCGGGGGAGACCCAGTACTTC
J: TRBJ2-5
D: TRBD2
size: -
V: TRBV7-2

CDR3: CASSLDPTERTVSYEQYF
DNA: TGTGCCAGCAGCTTAGACCCCACGGAGCGGACAGTCTCCTACGAGCAGTACTTC
J: TRBJ2-7
D: -
size: -
V: TRBV7-6